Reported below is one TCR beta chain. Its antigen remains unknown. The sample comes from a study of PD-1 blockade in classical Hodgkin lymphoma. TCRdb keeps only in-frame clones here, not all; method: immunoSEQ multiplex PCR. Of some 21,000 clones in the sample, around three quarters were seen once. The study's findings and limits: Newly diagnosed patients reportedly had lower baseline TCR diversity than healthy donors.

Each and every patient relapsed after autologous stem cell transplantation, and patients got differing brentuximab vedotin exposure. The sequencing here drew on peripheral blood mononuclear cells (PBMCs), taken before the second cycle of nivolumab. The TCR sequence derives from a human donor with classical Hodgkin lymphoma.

CDR3 coding DNA: TGTGCCAGCAGCCACGCCGGGACCGAGAAGGGTGGGCAGTACTTC. Translating it yields CASSHAGTEKGGQYF. The chain employs TRBV11-2 and TRBJ2-7; D is perhaps TRBD1 or TRBD2 (5 bases each). From germline, CDR1 is SGHAT and CDR2 FQNNGV. The CDR3 loop spans 15 amino acids. The V end was cut by 5 bases, the J end by 9 bases, with 23 bases between.